This T cell receptor (beta chain) derives from a study of cytomegalovirus exposure and HLA in healthy donors. As to this clone: Its antigen remains unidentified. A junction end diverges from the germline sequence, so it may reflect a read error.

Germline lookup yields CDR1 SGHTA and CDR2 FQGTGA. CDR3 size: 13 residues. Study-level points and caveats: Earlier findings revealed that most TCR beta V segments proved productive either about 87% or about 30% of the time. As a later analysis showed, several of the most significant clusters appeared to be linked to common viral pathogens. Reportedly, diagnosis of cytomegalovirus status by the classifier showed high specificity and sensitivity.

This PCR relied on a set of 60 Vbeta primers and 13 Jbeta primers. Produced via immunoSEQ multiplex PCR; TCRdb's table is partial and in-frame only. Among approximately 160,000 clones listed, roughly three quarters were seen once. This sequence was found in a woman aged 35 to 49 in good health and CMV-seropositive. Source material: PBMCs. The V gene is TRBV7-3, the J gene TRBJ1-2, with D unresolved. As DNA, the CDR3 is TGTGCCAGCAGCTTAGACTTTGGAGGGCGCAGGTCCTTC. Amino acids: CASSLDFGGRRSF.